The table lists the clone carrying this TCR beta chain with many counts. Its antigen is currently unknown. In TCRdb, the reads were re-called with MiXCR into one record per CDR3 protein. The sample has roughly 300,000 distinct CDR3 sequences; 20% to 30% are singletons. The sample is drawn from a study of T cell repertoires in cytomegalovirus infection. General study results and limits: Of the TCR beta families, the public ones yielded a cumulative frequency that identified carriers of CMV plus the relevant HLA.

Germline CDR1 is SEHNR and CDR2 is FQNEAQ (reference sequence). There are 12 residues in the CDR3. The ends were cut back, 3 bases at V and 5 bases at J, with 7 bases in the middle. This chain links TRBV7-9 with TRBJ2-5; TRBD1 is a possible D gene (6 bases). The TCR comes from a human donor in good health (CMV status not recorded). Some clones in this sample may be carry-over from other donors' samples. Sequenced sample: PBMCs. This CDR3 reads CASSFQGETQYF. The CDR3 nucleotides read TGTGCCAGCAGCTTTCAGGGGGAGACCCAGTACTTC.